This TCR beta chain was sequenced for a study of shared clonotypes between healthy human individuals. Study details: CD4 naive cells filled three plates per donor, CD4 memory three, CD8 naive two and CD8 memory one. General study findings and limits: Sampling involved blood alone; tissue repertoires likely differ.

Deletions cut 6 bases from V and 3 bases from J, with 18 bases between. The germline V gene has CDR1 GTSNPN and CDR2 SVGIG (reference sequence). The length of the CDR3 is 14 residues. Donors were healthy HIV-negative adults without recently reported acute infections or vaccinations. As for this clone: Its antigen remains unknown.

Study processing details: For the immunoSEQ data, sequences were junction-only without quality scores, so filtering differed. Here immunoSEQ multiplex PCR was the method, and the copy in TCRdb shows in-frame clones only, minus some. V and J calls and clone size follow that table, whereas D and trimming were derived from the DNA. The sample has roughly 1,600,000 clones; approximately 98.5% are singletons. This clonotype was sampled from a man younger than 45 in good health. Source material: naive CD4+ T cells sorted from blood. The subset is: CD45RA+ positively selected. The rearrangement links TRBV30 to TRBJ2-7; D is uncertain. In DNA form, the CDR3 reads TGTGCCTGTGTTCCCTCCGGAAGTCACTACGAGCAGTACTTC. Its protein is CACVPSGSHYEQYF. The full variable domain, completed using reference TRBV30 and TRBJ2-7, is SQTIHQWPATLVQPVGSPLSLECTVEGTSNPNLYWYRQAAGRGLQLLFYSVGIGQISSEVPQNLSASRPQDRQFILSSKKLLLSDSGFYLCACVPSGSHYEQYFGPGTRLTVT.